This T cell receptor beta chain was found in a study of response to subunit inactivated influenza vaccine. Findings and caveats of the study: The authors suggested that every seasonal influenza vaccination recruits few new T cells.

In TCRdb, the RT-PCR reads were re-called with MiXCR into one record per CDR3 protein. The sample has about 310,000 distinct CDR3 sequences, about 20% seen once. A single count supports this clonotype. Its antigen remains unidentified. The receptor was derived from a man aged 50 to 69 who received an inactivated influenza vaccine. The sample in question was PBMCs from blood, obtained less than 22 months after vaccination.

DNA for the CDR3: TGCGCCAGCAGACGTAGAGGACGGGGACAGGGGCGACAAGAGACCCAGTACTTC. Translation gives CASRRRGRGQGRQETQYF. This chain joins TRBV5-1 and TRBJ2-5; TRBD1 matches 10 bases. The CDR3 runs 18 residues. CDR1 is SGHRS, CDR2 YFSETQ, per germline. J lost 2 bases, V lost 5 bases, and 15 bases had no gene match.